This is a list of T cell receptor beta chains from one sample in a study of identical twins. TCRdb re-analysed the 5' RACE reads in MiXCR, keeping a single row per CDR3 protein. In the table there are around 290,000 distinct CDR3 sequences, nearly 9.5% of which are singletons. These data also featured in a second study, about yellow fever vaccine responses in identical twins.

Sequencing used CD8+ T cells sorted from blood. The receptors shown here come from a woman in her late teens or twenties in good health. CDR3s include the opening cysteine and the closing phenylalanine or tryptophan. D genes are given only for firm matches. Expanded clones are given a class, and other clones once, few, many or no size at all.

J: TRBJ1-1
V: TRBV29-1
size: many
D: NA
DNA: TGCAGCGTTGAAGGGTTCACTGAAGCTTTCTTT
CDR3: CSVEGFTEAFF

J: TRBJ2-3
V: TRBV20-1
size: few
D: TRBD2
DNA: TGCAGTGCTAGGGTCCTAGCGGGGGGGGCAGATACGCAGTATTTT
CDR3: CSARVLAGGADTQYF

J: TRBJ1-1
V: TRBV9
size: NA
D: NA
DNA: TGTGCCAGCAGCGTATCTGGGGGCACTGAAGCTTTCTTT
CDR3: CASSVSGGTEAFF

J: TRBJ2-2
V: TRBV20-1
size: many
D: NA
DNA: TGCAGTGCCCGGGCTTTCCCCGGGGAGCTGTTTTTT
CDR3: CSARAFPGELFF

J: TRBJ2-7
V: TRBV4-1
size: many
D: TRBD2
DNA: TGCGCCAGCAGCCAAGCGGGAGGTTCCTACGAGCAGTACTTC
CDR3: CASSQAGGSYEQYF

J: TRBJ2-3
V: TRBV12-3/TRBV12-4
size: NA
D: NA
DNA: TGTGCCAGCAGTGGGGATTTGCCGACCCCCCGCGGGTTCACAGATACGCAGTATTTT
CDR3: CASSGDLPTPRGFTDTQYF

J: TRBJ1-1
V: TRBV4-3
size: few
D: NA
DNA: TGCGCCAGCAGCCAAGAACAGGGTACGAACACTGAAGCTTTCTTT
CDR3: CASSQEQGTNTEAFF

J: TRBJ1-2
V: TRBV7-3
size: few
D: NA
DNA: TGTGCCAGCAGCTTAACGGTGGCCGGTGGCTACACCTTC
CDR3: CASSLTVAGGYTF

J: TRBJ1-2
V: TRBV7-9
size: NA
D: NA
DNA: TGTGCCAGCAGCTTAGGGGCAAGGAATGGCTACACCTTC
CDR3: CASSLGARNGYTF

J: TRBJ2-1
V: TRBV5-1
size: many
D: NA
DNA: TGCGCCAGCAGCCTATTACAGAATGAGCAGTTCTTC
CDR3: CASSLLQNEQFF